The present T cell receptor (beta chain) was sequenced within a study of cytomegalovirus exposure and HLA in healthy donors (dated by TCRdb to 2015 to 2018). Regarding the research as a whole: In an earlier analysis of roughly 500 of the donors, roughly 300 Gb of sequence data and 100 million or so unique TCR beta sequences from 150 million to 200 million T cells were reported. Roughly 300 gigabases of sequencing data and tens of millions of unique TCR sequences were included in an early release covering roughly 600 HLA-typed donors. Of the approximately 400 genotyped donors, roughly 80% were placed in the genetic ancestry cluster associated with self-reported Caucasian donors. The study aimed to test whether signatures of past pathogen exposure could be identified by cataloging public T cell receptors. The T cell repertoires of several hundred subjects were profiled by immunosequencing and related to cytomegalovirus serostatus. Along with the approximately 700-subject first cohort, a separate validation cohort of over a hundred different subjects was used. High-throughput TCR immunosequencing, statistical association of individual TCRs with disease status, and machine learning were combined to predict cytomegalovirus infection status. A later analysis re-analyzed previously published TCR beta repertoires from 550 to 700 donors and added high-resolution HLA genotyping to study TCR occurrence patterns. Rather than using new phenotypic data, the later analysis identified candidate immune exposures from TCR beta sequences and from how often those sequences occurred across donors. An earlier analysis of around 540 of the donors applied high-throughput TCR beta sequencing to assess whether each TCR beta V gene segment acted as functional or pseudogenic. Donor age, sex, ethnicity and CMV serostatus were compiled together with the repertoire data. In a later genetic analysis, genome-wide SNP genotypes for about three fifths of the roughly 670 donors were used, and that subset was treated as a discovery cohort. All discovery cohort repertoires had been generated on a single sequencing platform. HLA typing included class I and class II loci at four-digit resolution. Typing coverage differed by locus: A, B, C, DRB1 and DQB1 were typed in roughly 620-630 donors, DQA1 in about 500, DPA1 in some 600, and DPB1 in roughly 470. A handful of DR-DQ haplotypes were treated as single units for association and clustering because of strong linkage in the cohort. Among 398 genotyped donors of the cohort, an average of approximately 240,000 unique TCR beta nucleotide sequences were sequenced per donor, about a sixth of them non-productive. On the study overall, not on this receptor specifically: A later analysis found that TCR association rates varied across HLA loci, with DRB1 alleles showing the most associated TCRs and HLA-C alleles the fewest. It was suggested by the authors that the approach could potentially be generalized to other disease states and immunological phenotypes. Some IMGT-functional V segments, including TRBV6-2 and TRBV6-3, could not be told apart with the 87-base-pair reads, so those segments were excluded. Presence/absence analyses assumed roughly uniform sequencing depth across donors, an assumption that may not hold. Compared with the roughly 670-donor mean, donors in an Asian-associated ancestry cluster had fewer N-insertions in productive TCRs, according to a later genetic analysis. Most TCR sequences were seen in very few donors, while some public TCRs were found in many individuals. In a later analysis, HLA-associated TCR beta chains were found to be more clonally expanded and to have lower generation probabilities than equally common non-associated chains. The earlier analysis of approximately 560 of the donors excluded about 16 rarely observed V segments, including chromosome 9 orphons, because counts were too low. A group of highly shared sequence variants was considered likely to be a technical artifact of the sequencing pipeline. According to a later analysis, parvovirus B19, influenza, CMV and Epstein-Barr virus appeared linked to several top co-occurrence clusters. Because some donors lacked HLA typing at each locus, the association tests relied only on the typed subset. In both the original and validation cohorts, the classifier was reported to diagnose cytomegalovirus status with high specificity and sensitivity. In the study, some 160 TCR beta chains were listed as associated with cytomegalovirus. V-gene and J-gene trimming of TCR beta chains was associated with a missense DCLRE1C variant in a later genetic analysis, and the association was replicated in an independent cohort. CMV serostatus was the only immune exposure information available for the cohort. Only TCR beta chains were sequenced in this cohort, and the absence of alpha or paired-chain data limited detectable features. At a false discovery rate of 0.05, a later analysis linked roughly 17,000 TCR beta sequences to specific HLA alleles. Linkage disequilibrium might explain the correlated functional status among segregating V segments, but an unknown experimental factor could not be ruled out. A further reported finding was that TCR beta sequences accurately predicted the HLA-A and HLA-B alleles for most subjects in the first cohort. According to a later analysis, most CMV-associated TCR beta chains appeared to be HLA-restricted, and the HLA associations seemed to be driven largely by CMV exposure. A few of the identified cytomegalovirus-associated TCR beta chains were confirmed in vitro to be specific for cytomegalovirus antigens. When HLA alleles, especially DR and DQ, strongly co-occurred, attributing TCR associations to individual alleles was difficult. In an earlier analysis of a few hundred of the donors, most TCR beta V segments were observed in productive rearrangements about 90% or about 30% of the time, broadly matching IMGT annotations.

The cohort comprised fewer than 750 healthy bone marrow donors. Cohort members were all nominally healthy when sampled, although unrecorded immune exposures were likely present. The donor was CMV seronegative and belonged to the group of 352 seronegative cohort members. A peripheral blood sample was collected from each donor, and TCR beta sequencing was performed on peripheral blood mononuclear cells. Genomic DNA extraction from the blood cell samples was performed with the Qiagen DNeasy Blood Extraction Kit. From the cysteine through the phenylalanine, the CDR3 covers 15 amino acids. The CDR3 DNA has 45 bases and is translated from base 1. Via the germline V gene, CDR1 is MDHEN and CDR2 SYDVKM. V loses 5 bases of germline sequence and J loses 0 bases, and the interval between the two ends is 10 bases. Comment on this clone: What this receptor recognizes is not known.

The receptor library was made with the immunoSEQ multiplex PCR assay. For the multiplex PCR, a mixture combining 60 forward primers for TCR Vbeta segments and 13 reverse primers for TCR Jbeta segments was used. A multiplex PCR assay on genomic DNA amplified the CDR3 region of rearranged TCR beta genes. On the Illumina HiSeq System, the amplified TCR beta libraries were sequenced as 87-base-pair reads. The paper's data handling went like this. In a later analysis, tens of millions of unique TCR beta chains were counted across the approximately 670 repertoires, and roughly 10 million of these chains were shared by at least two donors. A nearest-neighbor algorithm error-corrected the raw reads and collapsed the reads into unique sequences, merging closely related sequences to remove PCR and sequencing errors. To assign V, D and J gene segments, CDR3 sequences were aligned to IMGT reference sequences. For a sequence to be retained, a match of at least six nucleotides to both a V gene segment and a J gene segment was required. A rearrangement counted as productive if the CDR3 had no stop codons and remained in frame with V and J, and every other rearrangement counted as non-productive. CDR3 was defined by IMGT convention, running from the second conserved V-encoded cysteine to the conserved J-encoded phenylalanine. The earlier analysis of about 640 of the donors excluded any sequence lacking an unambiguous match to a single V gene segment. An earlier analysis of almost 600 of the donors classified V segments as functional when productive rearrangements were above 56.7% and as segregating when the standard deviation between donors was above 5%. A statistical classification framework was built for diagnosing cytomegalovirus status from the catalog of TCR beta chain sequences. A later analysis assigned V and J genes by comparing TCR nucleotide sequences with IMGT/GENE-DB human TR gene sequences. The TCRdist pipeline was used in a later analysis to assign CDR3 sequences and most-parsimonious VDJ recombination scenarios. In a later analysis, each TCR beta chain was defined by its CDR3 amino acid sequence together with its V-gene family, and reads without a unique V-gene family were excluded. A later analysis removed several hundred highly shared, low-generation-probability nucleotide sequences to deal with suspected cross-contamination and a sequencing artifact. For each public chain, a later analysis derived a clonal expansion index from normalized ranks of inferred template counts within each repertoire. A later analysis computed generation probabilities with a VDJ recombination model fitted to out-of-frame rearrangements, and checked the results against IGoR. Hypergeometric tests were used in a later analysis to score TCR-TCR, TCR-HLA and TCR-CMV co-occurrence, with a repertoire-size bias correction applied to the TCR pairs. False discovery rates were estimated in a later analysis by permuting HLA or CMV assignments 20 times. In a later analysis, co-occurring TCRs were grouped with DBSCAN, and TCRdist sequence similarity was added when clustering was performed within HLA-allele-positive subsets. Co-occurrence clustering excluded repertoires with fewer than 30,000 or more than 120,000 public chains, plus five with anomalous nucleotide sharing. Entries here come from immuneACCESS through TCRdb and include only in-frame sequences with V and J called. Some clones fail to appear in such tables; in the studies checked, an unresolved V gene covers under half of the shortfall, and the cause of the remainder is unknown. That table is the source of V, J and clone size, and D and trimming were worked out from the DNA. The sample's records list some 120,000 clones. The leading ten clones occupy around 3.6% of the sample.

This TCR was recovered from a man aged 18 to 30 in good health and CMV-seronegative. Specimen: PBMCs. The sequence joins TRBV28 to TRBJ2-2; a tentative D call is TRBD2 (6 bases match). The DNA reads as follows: TGTGCCAGCAGTACTGGGGGGACGAACACCGGGGAGCTGTTTTTT. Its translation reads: CASSTGGTNTGELFF.